This T cell receptor (delta chain) is from a study of Vδ1+ human thymocytes. Study-wide results and limits: In the thymus, TRG and TRD repertoires looked highly polyclonal with Gaussian CDR3 lengths.

Germline V gene data show CDR1 as TSWWSYY and CDR2 as QGS. The CDR3 sequence is 19 residues long. With V trimmed by 2 bases and J by 0 bases, 15 bases remained unmatched. This clone was recorded a few times. What it recognizes is unknown. Extracted RNA was reverse transcribed into cDNA. Pooled V-gene forward primers with one constant-region reverse primer generated the CDR3 amplicons by multiplex PCR. TCRdb redid the clone calls on the multiplex PCR reads with CATT. The table includes tens of thousands of delta-chain clones, roughly 15% detected once. Sample: Vdelta1+ gamma-delta thymocytes from the thymus. Subset meaning: FACS-sorted CD3+ TCRalphabeta- TCRVdelta1+ TCRVdelta2- thymocytes. This chain joins TRDV1 and TRDJ1; 7 nucleotides match TRDD3. This sequence was found in a girl less than two years old who had congenital heart surgery. CDR3 nucleotides: TGTGCTCTTGGGGAATGGTCAGGTACTGGGGACCAGTACACCGATAAACTCATCTTT. Translated, it gives CALGEWSGTGDQYTDKLIF.